The T cell receptor (beta chain) under discussion was sequenced for a study of T cells after yellow fever vaccination (dated by TCRdb to the late 2010s). Looking at the study overall: Libraries from fractions with low cell numbers were prepared with the SMART-Seq v4 Ultra Low Input RNA kit. Two healthy male donors, one aged 18 to 30 and one aged 30 to 40 years, made up the cohort. Blood samples were taken at several timepoints before and after primary and secondary immunization, and bulk PBMC replicates and cell subsets were isolated. To follow T-cell clones before and after primary and booster YFV17D yellow fever vaccination, bulk TCR alpha and beta repertoires were sequenced over time.

Overall results and qualifications from the work: Only a couple of donors were included in the study, so the extent to which the findings can be generalized is limited. FACS-sorted repertoires could contain abundant contaminating clonotypes from the bulk population, so computational filtering was required. A small fraction of clonotypes appeared in both the CD4 and CD8 compartments, likely as a result of convergent recombination. Most clones expanded after primary vaccination were re-detected after the booster (almost 98% of CD4 and roughly 85% of CD8), suggesting broad memory maintenance. Compared with the primary T-cell response, the secondary T-cell response was faster but weaker, reaching its peak on day 5 rather than on day 15.

This clonotype has a handful of counts. The target of this receptor is not known. No base quality values were provided; no much bigger clone lies one nucleotide off. Read against the paper, the sample's treatment or condition label means: live attenuated yellow fever vaccine strain. At each blood-draw timepoint, two biological replicates of bulk PBMCs were obtained. A standard Ficoll-Paque protocol was used to isolate PBMCs from peripheral blood. TriZol was used to extract RNA from bulk PBMCs, from CD4 and CD8 fractions, and from dextramer-positive and dextramer-negative fractions. This sample was sequenced with an Illumina NovaSeq 6000. TCR cDNA was made using 5'RACE template switching, a step that added a universal primer site and unique molecular identifiers. Priming for cDNA synthesis came from both the TCR alpha and TCR beta constant segments. Libraries were amplified in two PCR steps, with sample barcodes and sequencing adapters added in the second step. Sequencing of libraries was performed on Illumina HiSeq 2500 (2x100 bp) or NovaSeq (2x150 bp). As for the original processing: MIGEC handled demultiplexing of reads and collapsing into UMI consensus sequences, while MiXCR performed V(D)J alignment. Using edgeR on replicate PBMC samples, clonotypes were called vaccine-responding if FDR was below 0.01 and the log2 fold change was above 5 up to day 15. Each bulk clonotype was labeled CD4 or CD8 based on which sequenced repertoire, CD4 or CD8, contained the clonotype at higher abundance. TCRdb reprocessing: public reads trimmed at Q25 with fastp, clones called with MiXCR, in-frame beta chains kept. Every CDR3 protein is listed once, alongside the most common genes and DNA of its rows. TCRdb, rather than the study authors, made the V and J calls. The sample table shows 300,000 to 350,000 distinct CDR3 sequences, and 4% to 5.5% are seen once. The top ten constitute 15% to 20% of the sample.

The germline V gene sets CDR1 to LGHNA and CDR2 to YNFKEQ. V is cut by 4 bases and J by 8 bases, and the space between the germline ends is 18 bases. The CDR3 holds 16 amino acids from the cysteine to the phenylalanine. The DNA shown is the 48-base CDR3, in frame from base 1. This chain is built from TRBV4-2 and TRBJ1-6, and TRBD1 may be the D gene, going by 6 matching bases. This TCR was sampled from a man between 18 and 35 years old who received the YFV17D yellow fever vaccine. Sample: PBMCs, taken 15 days after the yellow fever booster vaccination. CDR3 sequence: CASSPRGPGYDSPLHF. The DNA is TGTGCCAGCAGCCCCCGGGGGCCGGGGTACGATTCACCCCTCCACTTT.